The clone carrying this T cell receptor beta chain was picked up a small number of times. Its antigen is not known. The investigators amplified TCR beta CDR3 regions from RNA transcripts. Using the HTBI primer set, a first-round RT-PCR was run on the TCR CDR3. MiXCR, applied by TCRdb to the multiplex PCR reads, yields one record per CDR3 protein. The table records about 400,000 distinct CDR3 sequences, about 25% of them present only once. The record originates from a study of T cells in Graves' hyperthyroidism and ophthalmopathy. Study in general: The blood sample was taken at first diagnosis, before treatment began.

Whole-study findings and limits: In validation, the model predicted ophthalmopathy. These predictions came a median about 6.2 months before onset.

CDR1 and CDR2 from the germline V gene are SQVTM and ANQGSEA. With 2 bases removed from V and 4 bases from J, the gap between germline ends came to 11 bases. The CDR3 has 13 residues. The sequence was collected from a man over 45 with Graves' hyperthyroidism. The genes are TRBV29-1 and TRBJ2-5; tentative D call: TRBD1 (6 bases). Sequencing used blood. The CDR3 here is CSVETGYGETQYF. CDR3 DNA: TGCAGCGTTGAAACAGGGTATGGAGAGACCCAGTACTTC.